The 28 T cell receptor beta chains listed next were all sequenced from one sample in a study of blood T cell repertoires in COVID-19. Generated by immunoSEQ multiplex PCR, the TCRdb table keeps only in-frame clones and is missing some. The table records 150,000 to 200,000 clones, 82% of them present only once. Specimen: PBMCs or T cells enriched from blood (not recorded which). These receptors were collected from a man aged 35-49 years who had recovered from COVID-19.

This clone was detected a few times. The chain joins TRBV7-2 to TRBJ2-2, with D tentatively TRBD2 (6 bases). The CDR3 length is 14 residues. Germline CDR1 and CDR2: SGHTA and FQGNSA. V shed 4 bases and J shed 6 bases, with 12 bases lying between them. CDR3 bases: TGTGCCAGCAGCTACAACGGCGGGGCCGGGGAGCTGTTTTTT. This gives the protein CASSYNGGAGELFF.

The chain has TRBV27 and TRBJ1-3, with D perhaps TRBD1 (6 bases). The V gene lost 3 bases and the J gene lost 0 bases, with 12 bases spanning the gap. The CDR3 loop spans 16 amino acids. Germline CDR1 is MNHEY and CDR2 is SMNVEV (reference sequence). The CDR3 region is CASSLRQGISGNTIYF. The DNA for the CDR3 is TGTGCCAGCAGTTTGAGGCAGGGGATCTCTGGAAACACCATATATTTT.

This clone was observed a single time. V gene TRBV15 combines with J gene TRBJ2-7, with D maybe TRBD1 (5 bases). Trimming pared 4 bases from V and 6 bases from J, leaving 7 bases between. CDR1 is LNHNV and CDR2 is YYDKDF in the germline V gene (reference sequence). The CDR3 runs to 11 residues. CDR3 DNA sequence: TGTGCCACCAGCACCGACAGCGAGCAGTACGTC. Translated, it gives CATSTDSEQYV.

This rearrangement joins TRBV18 to TRBJ2-3; no definite D call. V was trimmed by 2 bases and J by 0 bases, leaving 6 bases between them. Germline CDR1 is KGHSH and CDR2 is LQKENI. The CDR3 has 14 residues. This CDR3 reads CASSPRSSTDTQYF. The CDR3 nucleotides read TGTGCCAGCTCACCAAGGAGCAGCACAGATACGCAGTATTTT.

V and J are TRBV12-3 or TRBV12-4 and TRBJ2-7, with a weak D call TRBD1 (5 bases). The V end lost 4 bases, the J end lost 0 bases, and 7 bases lay between the germline ends. The CDR3 totals 13 residues. The CDR3 DNA follows: TGTGCCAGCAGTTATGGGGCCTCCTACGAGCAGTACGTC. It yields the protein CASSYGASYEQYV.

This chain joins TRBV2 and TRBJ2-5, with a tentative D call TRBD1 (5 bases). The CDR3 has 15 residues. From germline, CDR1 is SNHLY and CDR2 FYNNEI. V lost 0 bases, J lost 5 bases, and 13 bases lay in between. CDR3 coding DNA: TGTGCCAGCAGTGAAGCCGGGCCACAGGCGGAGACCCAGTACTTC. It specifies CASSEAGPQAETQYF.

The chain uses TRBV7-9 and TRBJ1-2; D gene uncertain. This CDR3 spans 14 amino acids. Trimming cost V 1 base and J 3 bases, with 9 bases left between them. CDR1 is SEHNR, CDR2 FQNEAQ, per germline (reference sequence). The CDR3 DNA reads TGTGCCAGCAGCTTAGAGCGAGTCCACTATGGCTACACCTTC. Its translation: CASSLERVHYGYTF.

This chain joins TRBV28 and TRBJ1-2, with TRBD1 identical over 8 bases. Germline V gives CDR1 MDHEN, CDR2 SYDVKM. With 5 bases clipped from V and 6 bases from J, the junction kept 8 bases outside the gene matches. The CDR3 has 14 residues. This CDR3 is CASSLYRGSNGYTF. CDR3 nucleotides: TGTGCCAGCAGTCTTTACAGGGGGAGCAATGGCTACACCTTC.

The chain recombines TRBV5-1 with TRBJ2-1, with D perhaps matching TRBD1 (8 bases). In germline, CDR1 is SGHRS, CDR2 YFSETQ. V was shortened by 3 bases and J by 4 bases, with 17 bases between the two germline ends. The CDR3 contains 16 residues. CDR3 in amino acids: CASSSQAGQAYNEQFF. CDR3 nucleotide sequence: TGCGCCAGCAGCTCTCAAGCGGGACAGGCTTACAATGAGCAGTTCTTC.

The chain employs TRBV6-6 and TRBJ1-3, with unresolved D. Germline values: CDR1 MNHNY, CDR2 SVGAGI (reference sequence). Trimming pared 2 bases from V and 0 bases from J, leaving 8 bases between. CDR3 length: 15 residues. The CDR3 here is CASSYDILSGNTIYF. CDR3 DNA sequence: TGTGCCAGCAGTTACGACATCCTCTCTGGAAACACCATATATTTT.

The rearrangement uses TRBV2 and TRBJ1-5; possibly TRBD1 for D (5 bases). The CDR3 loop spans 15 amino acids. Trimming removed 3 bases at V and 5 bases at J, with 14 bases between. Per germline, CDR1 SNHLY and CDR2 FYNNEI. The CDR3 coding sequence is TGTGCCAGCAGTGACGACTCGGGAGGGGATCAGCCCCAGCATTTT. Amino acids: CASSDDSGGDQPQHF. Combining the CDR3 with reference TRBV2 and TRBJ1-5 gives the whole variable domain EPEVTQTPSHQVTQMGQEVILRCVPISNHLYFYWYRQILGQKVEFLVSFYNNEISEKSEIFDDQFSVERPDGSNFTLKIRSTKLEDSAMYFCASSDDSGGDQPQHFGDGTRLSIL.

This clone was seen just once. This sequence joins TRBV27 and TRBJ1-1; weak D call: TRBD1 (5 bases). This CDR3 is built from 13 residues. The germline V gene encodes CDR1 MNHEY and CDR2 SMNVEV (reference sequence). V was cut by 1 base and J by 10 bases, with 13 bases left in between. For the CDR3, the DNA is TGTGCCAGCAGTTTATTTGGGCAGGGTGCAGCTTTCTTT. Its translation: CASSLFGQGAAFF.

The chain links TRBV6-2 or TRBV6-3 to TRBJ2-7; D unclear. The germline gives CDR1 MNHEY, CDR2 SVGEGT. The CDR3 is 14 residues long. The V and J ends lost 5 bases and 6 bases respectively, with 17 bases between them. CDR3 bases: TGTGCCAGCAGTCAAAGACTCACTGTAGGCGAGCAGTACGTC. Protein: CASSQRLTVGEQYV.

The chain employs TRBV29-1 and TRBJ2-1, with D tentatively TRBD2 (6 bases). Germline V gene lookup returns CDR1 SQVTM and CDR2 ANQGSEA. This CDR3 has 11 amino acids. Trimming left V 7 bases short and J 10 bases short, with 14 bases between. This CDR3 reads CSAESGGEQFF. The CDR3 DNA is TGCAGCGCCGAAAGCGGAGGGGAGCAGTTCTTC.

This CDR3 is CSVEEGGAGYTF. DNA of the CDR3: TGCAGCGTTGAAGAAGGGGGCGCCGGCTACACCTTC. The chain recombines TRBV29-1 with TRBJ1-2; 7 bases fit TRBD1. CDR3 size: 12 residues. Looked up from germline, CDR1 is SQVTM and CDR2 is ANQGSEA. V dropped 0 bases and J dropped 8; count of bases not matched to a gene: 3. Filled out from reference TRBV29-1 and TRBJ1-2, the complete variable domain reads SAVISQKPSRDICQRGTSLTIQCQVDSQVTMMFWYRQQPGQSLTLIATANQGSEATYESGFVIDKFPISRPNLTFSTLTVSNMSPEDSSIYLCSVEEGGAGYTFGSGTRLTVV.

CDR3 DNA: TGTGCCAGCAGCCAACTAGCGGGAGTTTACAATGAGCAGTTCTTC. As protein: CASSQLAGVYNEQFF. The rearrangement joins TRBV3-1 (or the pseudogene TRBV3-2) to TRBJ2-1; the match to TRBD2 covers 10 bases. The CDR3 is made up of 15 amino acids. Germline CDR1 LGHDT, CDR2 YNNKEL (reference sequence). Trimming at V came to 2 bases and at J to 4 bases, leaving 2 bases not matched to a gene.

This sequence joins TRBV9 and TRBJ2-3; D unresolved. Germline CDR1 reads SGDLS; CDR2 reads YYNGEE. The CDR3 consists of 16 residues. V gave up 4 bases and J gave up 0 bases, with 15 bases separating them. The CDR3 spells CASSMPRLASTDTQYF. CDR3 DNA: TGTGCCAGCAGCATGCCTAGACTGGCTAGCACAGATACGCAGTATTTT.

The rearrangement links TRBV7-8 to TRBJ2-2, with D maybe TRBD2 (6 bases). Germline V gene lookup returns CDR1 SGHVS and CDR2 FQNEAQ. The V end lost 3 bases, the J end lost 4 bases, and 18 bases lay between the germline ends. The CDR3 extends over 17 amino acids. CDR3 amino acids: CASSFLGEDILTGELFF. Here the CDR3 DNA reads TGTGCCAGCAGCTTCCTAGGGGAGGACATACTCACCGGGGAGCTGTTTTTT.

The sample holds a few counts of this clone. CDR3 bases: TGTGCCAGCAGCGTAGCCCGGGACAATGAAGCTTTCTTT. Encoded protein: CASSVARDNEAFF. J is TRBJ1-1 and V is TRBV9; perhaps TRBD1 as D (6 bases). CDR1 SGDLS and CDR2 YYNGEE come from the germline V gene. The V gene lost 0 bases and the J gene lost 7 bases, with 10 bases spanning the gap. The CDR3 is 13 amino acids.

The chain has TRBV18 and TRBJ2-3; 7 bases fit TRBD2. J was trimmed by 9 bases and V by 4 bases; bases with no gene match: 10. The CDR3 covers 14 residues. Germline assignment: CDR1 KGHSH and CDR2 LQKENI. The CDR3 sequence is CASSLGGSRETQYF. In nucleotides, the CDR3 is TGTGCCAGCTCACTAGGCGGGAGCAGGGAGACGCAGTATTTT.

The J gene is TRBJ2-5, the V gene TRBV12-1; the table's D gene call, TRBD1, was not cross checked with the DNA. TRBV12-1 represents a pseudogene. The CDR3 is 14 residues long. CDR3 loop: CASSFDPGGETQYF. CDR3 DNA: TGTGCCAGCAGCTTTGACCCAGGGGGAGAGACCCAGTACTTC.

This clone was detected a few times. The rearrangement joins TRBV11-1 to TRBJ1-1, with no clear D. Trimming stripped 4 bases from V and 3 bases from J, with 9 bases between. The CDR3 has 13 residues. Germline V gene lookup returns CDR1 SGHAT and CDR2 FQDESV (reference sequence). The CDR3 bases are TGTGCCAGCAGCTCGGGATTAGACACTGAAGCTTTCTTT. This gives the protein CASSSGLDTEAFF.

The chain uses TRBV19 and TRBJ1-5, with D perhaps TRBD1 (6 bases). The CDR3 covers 14 residues. Per germline, CDR1 LNHDA and CDR2 SQIVND (reference sequence). Trimming removed 5 bases from V and 6 bases from J, with 14 bases in between. The CDR3 protein is CASSSSARGQPQHF. Written as DNA, the CDR3 is TGTGCCAGTAGTTCTTCGGCCAGGGGTCAGCCCCAGCATTTT.

The chain employs TRBV27 and TRBJ2-7, with TRBD1 identical over 8 bases. This CDR3 has 13 amino acids. Losses at the gene ends were 5 bases for V and 6 bases for J; bases not matched to a gene: 6. In germline, CDR1 is MNHEY, CDR2 SMNVEV (reference sequence). Written as DNA, the CDR3 is TGTGCCAGCAGTCCGTTCGGACAGGGCGAGCAGTACTTC. It yields the protein CASSPFGQGEQYF.

This sequence joins TRBV28 and TRBJ2-1; D unresolved. Germline CDR1 and CDR2: MDHEN and SYDVKM. The germline V and J ends were trimmed by 8 bases and 7 bases, with 12 bases remaining between them. This CDR3 has 12 residues. The CDR3 nucleotides are TGTGCCAGCGCTGGCCCCGCAAATGAGCAGTTCTTC. Translating gives CASAGPANEQFF.

The J gene is TRBJ1-1, the V gene TRBV7-3, with D possibly TRBD1 on 5 matching bases. With 1 base removed from V and 4 bases from J, the gap between germline ends came to 16 bases. This CDR3 comprises 16 residues. Germline V lookup: CDR1 SGHTA, CDR2 FQGTGA. For the CDR3, the DNA is TGTGCCAGCAGCTTAAGGGTGCAGGGAAAGGGCACTGAAGCTTTCTTT. Encoded protein: CASSLRVQGKGTEAFF. The full variable domain, completed using reference TRBV7-3 and TRBJ1-1, is GAGVSQTPSNKVTEKGKYVELRCDPISGHTALYWYRQSLGQGPEFLIYFQGTGAADDSGLPNDRFFAVRPEGSVSTLKIQRTERGDSAVYLCASSLRVQGKGTEAFFGQGTRLTVV.

The chain combines TRBV18 with TRBJ2-7; D ambiguous. Germline CDR1 is KGHSH and CDR2 is LQKENI. V dropped 2 bases and J dropped 0 bases, with 8 bases sitting between them. The CDR3 extends over 14 amino acids. The CDR3 DNA follows: TGTGCCAGCTCACCAAATTGGAGCTCCTACGAGCAGTACTTC. It codes for CASSPNWSSYEQYF.

The chain employs TRBV11-2 and TRBJ2-1; D possibly corresponds to TRBD2 (6 bases). CDR1 is SGHAT and CDR2 is FQNNGV in the germline V gene. V lost 5 bases, J lost 6 bases, and 14 bases lay in between. The CDR3 has 14 amino acids. The chain's CDR3 is CASSPTTSPNEQFF. Here the CDR3 DNA reads TGTGCCAGCAGCCCGACGACTAGTCCCAATGAGCAGTTCTTC.